This T cell receptor beta chain is drawn from a study of cytomegalovirus exposure and HLA in healthy donors. General study points: With further analysis later on, most CMV-associated TCR beta chains appeared HLA-restricted. CMV antigen specificity was confirmed in vitro for a few CMV-associated chains.

CDR3 length equals 14 residues. V lost 2 bases and J lost 1, with 8 bases in between. Germline assignment: CDR1 MNHEY and CDR2 SVGAGI. This clone has just one count. Its antigen is as yet unknown. Both 60 Vbeta primers and 13 Jbeta primers went into the PCR. The repertoire was sequenced with immunoSEQ multiplex PCR; TCRdb's copy has only in-frame clones and lacks some. The sample contains around 150,000 clones, approximately 87% of which appear only once. The sequenced material came from PBMCs. The TCR originated in a man in his forties in good health and CMV-seronegative. The chain has TRBV6-5 and TRBJ1-1; D remains unclear. CDR3 amino acids: CASSYGVKNTEAFF. The CDR3 nucleotides are TGTGCCAGCAGTTACGGAGTCAAGAACACTGAAGCTTTCTTT.